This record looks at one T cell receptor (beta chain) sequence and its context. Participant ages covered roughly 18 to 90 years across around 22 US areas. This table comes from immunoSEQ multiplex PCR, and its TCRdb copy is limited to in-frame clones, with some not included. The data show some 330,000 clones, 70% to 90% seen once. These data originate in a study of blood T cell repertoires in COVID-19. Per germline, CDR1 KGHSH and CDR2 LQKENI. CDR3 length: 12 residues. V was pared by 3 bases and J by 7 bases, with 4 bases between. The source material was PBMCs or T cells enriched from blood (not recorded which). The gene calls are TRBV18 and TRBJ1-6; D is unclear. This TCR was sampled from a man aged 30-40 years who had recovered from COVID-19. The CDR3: CASSPPNSPLHF. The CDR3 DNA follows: TGTGCCAGCTCACCTCCAAATTCACCCCTCCACTTT.